This is a list of T cell receptor beta chains from one sample in a study of cytomegalovirus exposure and HLA in healthy donors. Method: immunoSEQ multiplex PCR; TCRdb's copy keeps in-frame clones and lacks some. Among 75,000 to 90,000 clones listed, 85% to 95% were seen once. What was sequenced was PBMCs. Every receptor here comes from a woman between 18 and 29 years old in good health and CMV-seronegative. Each CDR3 is given with its conserved first and last residue. D genes are given only for firm matches. Clone size is given for some rows only: seen once, a few or many times, or a class if the clone is expanded.

TRBV7-2	TRBJ2-5	.	TRBD2	CASSPLYRGGETQYF	TGTGCCAGCAGCCCACTCTACCGGGGGGGAGAGACCCAGTACTTC
TRBV25-1	TRBJ1-3	.	.	CASSEYEGRGSSGNTIYF	TGTGCCAGCAGTGAATATGAGGGGAGGGGTTCCTCTGGAAACACCATATATTTT
TRBV9	TRBJ2-5	.	TRBD2	CASSRPRASGGETQETQYF	TGTGCCAGCAGCCGCCCTCGGGCTAGCGGGGGGGAAACGCAAGAGACCCAGTACTTC
TRBV4-3	TRBJ2-5	.	.	CASSQEDGGGGQETQYF	TGCGCCAGCAGCCAAGAGGATGGGGGGGGCGGCCAAGAGACCCAGTACTTC
TRBV19	TRBJ1-1	few	.	CASSANQRGNTEAFF	TGTGCCAGTAGTGCCAATCAGAGAGGGAACACTGAAGCTTTCTTT
TRBV7-9	TRBJ1-5	.	.	CASSRDNQPQHF	TGTGCCAGCAGCCGGGACAATCAGCCCCAGCATTTT
TRBV10-3	TRBJ2-1	.	.	CAISVATDYNEQFF	TGTGCCATCAGTGTCGCGACTGACTACAATGAGCAGTTCTTC
TRBV5-1	TRBJ2-5	.	.	CASSLGVPKETQYF	TGCGCCAGCAGCTTGGGAGTACCGAAAGAGACCCAGTACTTC
TRBV6-1	TRBJ2-2	few	TRBD1	CASRKRTGNTGELFF	TGTGCCAGCAGAAAGAGGACAGGGAACACCGGGGAGCTGTTTTTT
TRBV28	TRBJ1-2	.	.	CASSLARESYGYTF	TGTGCCAGCAGTTTAGCAAGGGAGTCCTATGGCTACACCTTC
TRBV4-3	TRBJ1-3	.	TRBD1	CASSQDHGTGTSSGNTIYF	TGCGCCAGCAGCCAAGATCACGGGACAGGCACGAGCTCTGGAAACACCATATATTTT
TRBV9	TRBJ1-2	.	TRBD1	CASSVARTGLNYGYTF	TGTGCCAGCAGCGTTGCCCGGACAGGGCTTAACTATGGCTACACCTTC
TRBV2	TRBJ2-1	.	TRBD2	CASRFGLAGVNEQFF	TGTGCCAGCAGATTCGGACTAGCGGGAGTCAATGAGCAGTTCTTC
TRBV5-1	TRBJ2-1	.	.	CASSLAGNEQFF	TGCGCCAGCAGCTTGGCGGGAAATGAGCAGTTCTTC
TRBV4-3	TRBJ2-7	.	TRBD1	CASSQYITGGYEQYF	TGCGCCAGCAGCCAGTACATTACAGGGGGCTACGAGCAGTACTTC
TRBV28	TRBJ1-2	.	.	CASRPPGGNYGYTF	TGTGCCAGCAGACCACCGGGGGGGAACTATGGCTACACCTTC
TRBV6-1	TRBJ1-5	.	.	CASRVQGRRNQPQHF	TGTGCCAGCAGAGTGCAGGGTAGACGCAATCAGCCCCAGCATTTT